The source of this T cell receptor beta chain is a study of blood T cell repertoires in COVID-19. Looking at the study overall: Sites across the United States, Italy and Spain contributed samples from acute and convalescent COVID-19. From T cells, B-cell-depleted T cells, or PBMCs came the material, which was cDNA or gDNA.

V was pared by 1 base and J by 2 bases, with 2 bases of the junction left unmatched. Germline V gives CDR1 MGHRA, CDR2 YSYEKL. The CDR3 spans 15 residues. As handled by the study authors: Amplification from reference gene primers served as the basis for estimated nucleated cell counts. This table comes from immunoSEQ multiplex PCR, and its TCRdb copy is limited to in-frame clones, with some not included. For V, J and clone size, that table is used; D and trimming come from the DNA. The top ten hold roughly 7.3% of the sample, which has some 200,000 clones, about 88% seen once. The sample consisted of peripheral blood. The sequence came from a woman of 80 years or more in a cohort sampled during active or convalescent COVID-19. This chain links TRBV4-1 with TRBJ2-1; 7 bases agree with TRBD2. In DNA form, the CDR3 reads TGCGCCAGCAGCCAAGCCGGGACTACCTACAATGAGCAGTTCTTC. The encoded protein is CASSQAGTTYNEQFF.